These 13 T cell receptor beta chains were sequenced from one sample in a study of beta chain features in type 1 diabetes. Sequenced material consisted of expressed TCRB transcripts (all of the isolated RNA was reverse transcribed). Repertoires were generated with immunoSEQ multiplex PCR, while TCRdb's copy carries only in-frame clones and drops some. Altogether roughly 370,000 clones are present, approximately 13% being singletons, with the ten largest covering roughly 0.036%. The sequenced material came from naive CD4+ T cells from blood. The receptors stem from a man aged 30 to 45 in good health.

This clone was counted between two and nine times. This CDR3 is also generated by other DNA sequences in the sample. The chain recombines TRBV6-6 with TRBJ2-3, with D perhaps TRBD1 (6 bases). CDR1 is MNHNY and CDR2 is SVGAGI in the germline V gene (reference sequence). V shed 3 bases and J shed 6 bases, with 7 bases lying between them. The CDR3 has 12 residues. The DNA for the CDR3 is TGTGCCAGCAGTTATAGGGGGGATACGCAGTATTTT. It translates to CASSYRGDTQYF.

This clone appeared a few times. This chain uses TRBV4-1 with TRBJ2-7; 11 nucleotides agree with TRBD2. The CDR3 has 16 amino acids. CDR1 is MGHRA and CDR2 is YSYEKL in the germline V gene. The junction had 4 bases not matched to a gene; V was cut back by 1 base and J by 2 bases. The CDR3 loop is CASSQGLAGRTYEQYF. Written as DNA, the CDR3 is TGCGCCAGCAGCCAAGGACTAGCGGGGCGTACCTACGAGCAGTACTTC.

The chain employs TRBV7-2 and TRBJ2-7; D not certain. V dropped 3 bases and J dropped 6 bases, with 12 bases sitting between them. The CDR3 loop spans 13 amino acids. Germline values: CDR1 SGHTA, CDR2 FQGNSA. The CDR3 nucleotides read TGTGCCAGCAGCTTTAGGTCCGTAAGCGAGCAGTACTTC. This sequence encodes CASSFRSVSEQYF.

The chain carries TRBV9 and TRBJ2-7; tentatively, D is TRBD1 or TRBD2 (5 bases each). This CDR3 spans 14 amino acids. V was trimmed by 8 bases and J by 3 bases, leaving 18 bases between them. Germline V lookup: CDR1 SGDLS, CDR2 YYNGEE. In nucleotides, the CDR3 is TGTGCCAGTAGCCCCGGGACCGAATTCTACGAGCAGTACGTC. It codes for CASSPGTEFYEQYV.

This clone was seen repeatedly, ten times or more. The chain has TRBV10-3 and TRBJ2-5; no definite D call. The CDR3 runs to 14 residues. V lost 5 bases to trimming and J lost 5 bases, with 15 bases between them. Per germline, CDR1 ENHRY and CDR2 SYGVKD. CDR3 coding DNA: TGTGCCATCAGTAAGGGAAGCGCCGGCGAGACCCAGTACTTC. The encoded protein is CAISKGSAGETQYF.

This clone was recorded a few times. The chain has TRBV5-1 and TRBJ1-6; no clear D gene. From germline, CDR1 is SGHRS and CDR2 YFSETQ. V lost 0 bases and J 5 bases, leaving 9 bases between the germline ends. This CDR3 is built from 15 residues. The CDR3 here is CASSLETNNNSPLHF. The CDR3 nucleotides are TGCGCCAGCAGCTTGGAGACAAACAATAATTCACCCCTCCACTTT. Based on the CDR3 plus reference TRBV5-1 and TRBJ1-6, the full variable domain is KAGVTQTPRYLIKTRGQQVTLSCSPISGHRSVSWYQQTPGQGLQFLFEYFSETQRNKGNFPGRFSGRQFSNSRSEMNVSTLELGDSALYLCASSLETNNNSPLHFGNGTRLTVT.

This clone was picked up a small number of times. V is TRBV7-2 and J is TRBJ2-1; 13 nucleotides agree with TRBD2. Unmatched junction bases numbered 4, after V lost 1 base and J lost 7 bases. This CDR3 region has 16 residues. The germline gives CDR1 SGHTA, CDR2 FQGNSA. The DNA for the CDR3 is TGTGCCAGCAGCTTAGTCGGACTAGCGGGAGTAAATGAGCAGTTCTTC. This translates into CASSLVGLAGVNEQFF.

The V and J genes are TRBV20-1 and TRBJ2-4; D is tentatively TRBD1 or TRBD2 (5 bases each). The CDR3 contains 11 residues. The V end lost 5 bases, the J end lost 6 bases, and 8 bases lay between the germline ends. CDR1 is DFQATT and CDR2 is SNEGSKA in the germline V gene (reference sequence). In DNA, the CDR3 is TGCAGTGCTGGGGACCCAAACATTCAGTACTTC. Protein product: CSAGDPNIQYF.

The chain carries TRBV7-9 and TRBJ2-2, with TRBD2 matching over 8 bases. J lost 5 bases, V lost 5 bases, and 13 bases had no gene match. Germline CDR1 reads SEHNR; CDR2 reads FQNEAQ (reference sequence). The CDR3 consists of 17 residues. The CDR3 DNA follows: TGTGCCAGCAGCCCACGGGGAAGCGGGAGAGTAACCGGGGAGCTGTTTTTT. Translating gives CASSPRGSGRVTGELFF.

The sample holds a few counts of this clone. This chain joins TRBV7-2 and TRBJ2-1; D perhaps matches TRBD1 (6 bases). The CDR3 contains 15 residues. With 1 base removed from V and 3 bases from J, the gap between germline ends came to 10 bases. Germline assignment: CDR1 SGHTA and CDR2 FQGNSA. CDR3 sequence: CASSLVRTDYNEQFF. The CDR3 region has the DNA TGTGCCAGCAGCTTAGTCCGGACAGACTACAATGAGCAGTTCTTC. Drawing the rest from reference TRBV7-2 and TRBJ2-1, the complete variable domain is GAGVSQSPSNKVTEKGKDVELRCDPISGHTALYWYRQSLGQGLEFLIYFQGNSAPDKSGLPSDRFSAERTGGSVSTLTIQRTQQEDSAVYLCASSLVRTDYNEQFFGPGTRLTVL.

Concerning this clone itself: Just one base apart from a much larger clone, this may be a read error. V and J are TRBV7-9 and TRBJ1-2; D remains unclear. Deletions cut 3 bases from V and 2 bases from J, with 1 base between. The CDR3 runs to 11 residues. CDR1 and CDR2 from the germline V gene are SEHNR and FQNEAQ (reference sequence). The CDR3 protein is CASSLNYGYTF. The CDR3 DNA follows: TGTGCCAGCAGCTTGAACTATGGCTACACCTTC.

Only a few counts were recorded for this clone. The rearrangement uses TRBV30 and TRBJ1-1, with D possibly being TRBD1 (5 bases). V dropped 4 bases and J dropped 5 bases, with 11 bases sitting between them. The CDR3 contains 12 residues. CDR1 and CDR2 (germline): GTSNPN, SVGIG (reference sequence). Here the CDR3 DNA reads TGTGCCTGGACCAGGGACCGGACTGAAGCTTTCTTT. This encodes CAWTRDRTEAFF.

This clone was recorded a few times. V usage is TRBV6-6 and J usage is TRBJ2-7; no clear D gene. This CDR3 is built from 12 residues. Per the germline V gene, CDR1 is MNHNY and CDR2 is SVGAGI (reference sequence). The germline V and J ends were trimmed by 5 bases and 4 bases, with 9 bases remaining between them. The CDR3, as DNA: TGTGCCAGCAGTCTGACCGGGTACGAGCAGTACTTC. It yields the protein CASSLTGYEQYF.